These 24 T cell receptor beta chains share one sample of origin, sequenced in a study of tumor-infiltrating lymphocytes in primary liver carcinoma. Researchers generated TCR beta cDNA from approximately 520 ng of total RNA, relying on a constant-region primer. Libraries of TCR beta came from three nested multiplex PCR rounds with slightly modified ARM-PCR. TRBV1-TRBV30 forward primers paired with a C-beta reverse primer were used in the first two PCR rounds, which ran roughly 10 cycles each. MiXCR, run by TCRdb on the multiplex PCR reads, gives a single entry per CDR3 protein. The sample has about 97,000 distinct CDR3 sequences; more than 65% are singletons. Unsorted bulk tissue, about 19-32 mg of it, served as the source for co-extraction of RNA and DNA. The sequenced sample was liver tumor tissue from sampling region 2. Sample subset: tumor region T2, inferior pole. All receptors come from a woman aged 55-70 years with primary liver carcinoma and hepatitis B virus infection.

This clonotype was seen ten or more times. The chain is built from TRBV6-4 and TRBJ2-3; D unresolved. Germline V gene data show CDR1 as MRHNA and CDR2 as SNTAGT. The germline V and J ends were trimmed by 8 bases and 4 bases, with 10 bases remaining between them. The CDR3 contains 12 residues. As DNA, the CDR3 is TGTGCCAGCCCCCGCGGTGCAGATACGCAGTATTTT. Its protein product is CASPRGADTQYF.

Worth noting for this clonotype: Without the conserved terminal phenylalanine or tryptophan, this CDR3 likely stems from a read error. This sequence joins TRBV6-5 and TRBJ2-1, with D unclear. Trimming shortened V by 2 bases and J by 10 bases, and 9 bases separated the two germline ends. CDR3 size: 12 residues. CDR1 is MNHEY and CDR2 is SVGAGI in the germline V gene. For the CDR3, the DNA is TGTGCCAGCAGTTACATAAGCAACGAGCAGTTCCTC. Its translation is CASSYISNEQFL.

The chain recombines TRBV11-2 with TRBJ1-1; possibly TRBD1 for D (6 bases). From germline, CDR1 is SGHAT and CDR2 FQNNGV. The CDR3 sequence is 15 residues long. As DNA, the CDR3 is TGTACCAAAAGCTTAGATCCGGGGGCAGGAACTGAAGCTTTCTTT. Its protein is CTKSLDPGAGTEAFF.

Points on this clonotype: In this CDR3 the conserved last residue, phenylalanine or tryptophan, is missing, so a read error is likely. The chain joins TRBV12-3 or TRBV12-4 to TRBJ2-2; 8 bases match TRBD2. The CDR3 is 16 amino acids. The ends lost 8 bases at V and 3 bases at J; junction bases unmatched: 11. CDR3 in amino acids: CASLPRGGEYTGELFI. The CDR3 bases are TGTGCCAGCTTACCCCGGGGGGGAGAGTACACCGGGGAGCTGTTTATT.

With respect to this clonotype: A junction boundary mismatches the germline segment, possibly from a read error. J is TRBJ1-1 and V is TRBV6-5; D is possibly TRBD1 (5 bases). CDR1 MNHEY and CDR2 SVGAGI come from the germline V gene. This CDR3 is built from 15 residues. The CDR3 DNA reads TGTGCCAACAGTTACTCGTTGGGGCAGGGCACTGAAGCTTTCTTT. Protein: CANSYSLGQGTEAFF.

This clonotype showed up many times. The genes are TRBV28 and TRBJ1-1; TRBD1 is a possible D gene (5 bases). Trimming left V 7 bases short and J 1 base short, with 7 bases between. The CDR3 runs to 12 residues. Germline CDR1 and CDR2: MDHEN and SYDVKM. CDR3 residues: CASTGQNTEAFF. As DNA, the CDR3 is TGTGCCAGCACAGGACAGAACACTGAAGCTTTCTTT.

As for this clonotype: A much bigger clone sits one base away, suggesting this may be a read error. The gene calls are TRBV5-1 and TRBJ2-7, with TRBD1 identical over 9 bases. Germline V gene sequence: CDR1 SGHRS, CDR2 YFSETQ. V was clipped by 10 bases and J by 5 bases; unmatched bases: 16. CDR3 size: 15 residues. Here the CDR3 DNA reads TGCGCCTGCGGCCTTGGGGACAGGGAATCCGACGAGCAGTACTTC. Encoded protein: CACGLGDRESDEQYF.

This chain uses TRBV11-3 with TRBJ2-1; TRBD2 matches 7 bases. With V trimmed by 1 base and J by 12 bases, 12 bases remained unmatched. Germline-derived CDR1 and CDR2 are SGHNT and YENEEA. This CDR3 is 15 amino acids long. The CDR3 DNA sequence: TGTGCCAGCAGCTTAGGAATCAGCGGGAAGCTTGCGCAGTTCTTC. Protein product: CASSLGISGKLAQFF.

A remark on this clonotype: Possible read error: a much larger clone is one base away. The V gene is TRBV30, the J gene TRBJ2-7; 10 bases match TRBD2. The germline V gene encodes CDR1 GTSNPN and CDR2 SVGIG (reference sequence). This CDR3 contains 15 residues. The CDR3 reads CAWCVRGLAAYEQYF. CDR3 DNA sequence: TGTGCCTGGTGTGTACGTGGACTAGCGGCCTACGAGCAGTACTTC.

This sequence joins TRBV7-9 and TRBJ2-1; either TRBD1 or TRBD2 may fit D (5 bases each). The CDR3 has 15 residues. V dropped 0 bases and J dropped 8 bases, with 14 bases sitting between them. The germline gives CDR1 SEHNR, CDR2 FQNEAQ (reference sequence). The chain's CDR3 is CASSLAVAGSDEQFF. CDR3 DNA sequence: TGTGCCAGCAGCTTAGCGGTCGCAGGGAGCGATGAGCAGTTCTTC.

The sample holds many counts of this clonotype. This sequence joins TRBV6-6 and TRBJ1-5; 9 bases agree with TRBD1. Germline-derived CDR1 and CDR2 are MNHNY and SVGAGI (reference sequence). V lost 2 bases and J lost 7; bases outside the gene matches: 6. The CDR3 contains 15 residues. Here the CDR3 reads CASSYPDRGDQPQHF. The CDR3 nucleotides are TGTGCCAGCAGTTACCCAGACAGGGGGGACCAGCCCCAGCATTTT.

CDR3 sequence reads: CAISESEAGLSTEAFF. The CDR3 coding sequence is TGTGCCATCAGTGAGTCCGAGGCTGGGCTATCCACTGAAGCTTTCTTT. The chain employs TRBV10-3 and TRBJ1-1; D not resolved. The CDR3 is 16 amino acids. Trimming cost V 0 bases and J 4 bases, with 15 bases left between them. Germline CDR1 reads ENHRY; CDR2 reads SYGVKD.

This clonotype was seen repeatedly, ten times or more. This chain connects TRBV29-1 to TRBJ2-1; TRBD1 might be the D (6 bases). The CDR3 length is 14 residues. CDR1 and CDR2 from the germline V gene are SQVTM and ANQGSEA. V lost 6 bases to trimming and J lost 3 bases, with 15 bases between them. The DNA for the CDR3 is TGCAGCGTCGGCAGGGGTTTTAACTACAATGAGCAGTTCTTC. This encodes CSVGRGFNYNEQFF.

On this clonotype: At one end, the junction sequence differs from germline, possibly due to a read error. The genes are TRBV7-2 and TRBJ2-7, with D maybe TRBD2 (5 bases). The germline CDR1 and CDR2 sequences are SGHTA and FQGNSA. This CDR3 contains 14 residues. The CDR3 region is CASSSQRKSCEQYF. Here the CDR3 DNA reads TGTGCCAGCAGCTCCCAGCGGAAGTCCTGCGAGCAGTACTTC.

This clonotype was seen only a few times. A much larger clonotype is one base distant, so this may be a read error. The rearrangement joins TRBV6-6 to TRBJ2-5; a possible D gene is TRBD2 (5 bases). V lost 10 bases, J lost 0 bases, and 21 bases lay in between. CDR1 and CDR2 from the germline V gene are MNHNY and SVGAGI (reference sequence). This CDR3 has 16 residues. The DNA of the CDR3 is TGTGCCACCCGTGGCTGGAGGAGAGGTTACCAAGAGACCCAGTACTTC. Protein product: CATRGWRRGYQETQYF.

The chain links TRBV11-2 to TRBJ2-7, with 14 bases that match TRBD2. This CDR3 contains 20 residues. Germline V gene data show CDR1 as SGHAT and CDR2 as FQNNGV. After removal of 5 bases from V and 2 bases from J, the junction contained 17 bases not matched to a gene. CDR3 coding DNA: TGTGCCAGCAGCGCCATTTCCAGACTAGCGGGAGGGCTGGAACCCTACGAGCAGTACTTC. As protein: CASSAISRLAGGLEPYEQYF.

The table lists this clonotype with many counts. The rearrangement links TRBV29-1 to TRBJ2-6; D is perhaps TRBD1 (6 bases). Germline lookup yields CDR1 SQVTM and CDR2 ANQGSEA. The germline V and J ends were trimmed by 5 bases and 4 bases, with 18 bases remaining between them. The CDR3 covers 16 residues. CDR3 sequence (DNA): TGCAGCGTTACCGTATCCCCAGGGGCCGGGGCCAACGTCCTGACTTTC. Translating it yields CSVTVSPGAGANVLTF.

This clonotype was counted only a few times. This sequence may be a read error, since a much larger clone differs from it by one base. The rearrangement joins TRBV12-3 or TRBV12-4 to TRBJ2-1, with 9 bases fitting TRBD2. The CDR3 spans 16 residues. With V trimmed by 8 bases and J by 6 bases, 14 bases remained unmatched. CDR3 sequence: CASGLKSGGRANEQFF. The CDR3 DNA sequence: TGTGCCAGCGGTCTAAAGTCTGGCGGGAGGGCCAATGAGCAGTTCTTC.

With regard to this clonotype: A single base separates this from a much larger clone, so it may be a read error. The genes are TRBV6-1 and TRBJ2-1, with D perhaps TRBD2 (5 bases). This CDR3 has 16 residues. Trimming pared 2 bases from V and 3 bases from J, leaving 14 bases between. The germline V gene encodes CDR1 MNHNS and CDR2 SASEGT. The CDR3 sequence: CASSESPGRDYNEQFF. In nucleotides, the CDR3 is TGTGCCAGCAGTGAAAGTCCTGGCCGGGACTACAATGAGCAGTTCTTC.

This clonotype was seen just once. This may be a read error, as it is one base from a much larger clone. The gene calls are TRBV14 and TRBJ1-4; 7 bases line up with TRBD1. CDR1 is SGHDN and CDR2 is FVKESK in the germline V gene. This CDR3 has 16 residues. Germline trimming cut 1 base from V and 4 bases from J; bases unmatched to any gene: 6. In nucleotides, the CDR3 is TGTGCCAGCAGCCAAGGACGGGGGACAGTTAATGAAAAACTGTTTTTT. As protein: CASSQGRGTVNEKLFF.

Comments on this clonotype: The CDR3 end shows no conserved phenylalanine or tryptophan, and so a read error is likely. This chain uses TRBV30 with TRBJ2-2, with 7 nucleotides matching TRBD1. Per germline, CDR1 GTSNPN and CDR2 SVGIG (reference sequence). The V segment lost 0 bases and the J segment 6 bases; nucleotides outside the gene matches: 4. The CDR3 length is 14 residues. The CDR3 is CAWSVTGVAGELFC. In DNA form, the CDR3 reads TGTGCCTGGAGTGTAACAGGGGTGGCCGGGGAGCTGTTTTGT.

This clonotype was counted once. The J gene is TRBJ2-7, the V gene TRBV5-1; maybe TRBD2 (6 bases). The CDR3 covers 13 residues. From germline, CDR1 is SGHRS and CDR2 YFSETQ. With 5 bases removed from V and 4 bases from J, the gap between germline ends came to 13 bases. The CDR3 loop reads CASRRRETYEQYF. The CDR3 DNA is TGCGCCAGCAGACGACGGGAGACGTACGAGCAGTACTTC.

The sample holds a few counts of this clonotype. The V gene is TRBV7-6, the J gene TRBJ2-7, with a weak D call TRBD2 (6 bases). The CDR3 extends over 14 amino acids. The germline gives CDR1 SGHVS, CDR2 FNYEAQ. With 7 bases removed from V and 6 bases from J, the gap between germline ends came to 19 bases. CDR3 nucleotide sequence: TGTGCCAGCACCATTTCAAAGGGAGCGGGCGAGCAGTACTTC. It specifies CASTISKGAGEQYF.

On this clonotype: At one of its ends the junction is not consistent with the germline gene, which may arise from a read error. The chain links TRBV11-1 to TRBJ2-5; D possibly corresponds to TRBD2 (5 bases). The CDR3 is made up of 13 amino acids. CDR1 is SGHAT, CDR2 FQDESV, per germline (reference sequence). CDR3 nucleotide sequence: TGTGGCAGCGGCAAAGATCCGTTGGAGACCCAGTACTTC. Translated: CGSGKDPLETQYF.